This T cell receptor beta chain was captured in a study of Graves' ophthalmopathy and Graves' hyperthyroidism. Germline loops: CDR1 SGHTA, CDR2 FQGNSA. This CDR3 is built from 14 residues. With 4 bases removed from V and 5 bases from J, the gap between germline ends came to 14 bases. This clonotype has more than one count but fewer than ten. The diagnosis was founded upon clinical symptoms, serum thyroxine, TRAb, thyroid ultrasound and orbital computed tomography. For repertoire sequencing, the TCR beta CDR3 regions were amplified from RNA transcripts. Investigators did first-round RT-PCR with HTBI primers, then second-round multiplex PCR. TCRdb reprocessed the multiplex PCR reads via MiXCR and lists one record per CDR3 protein. Among 650,000 to 800,000 distinct CDR3 sequences listed, under 50% were seen once.

This receptor was obtained from an adult man with Graves' ophthalmopathy. The specimen was peripheral blood. V usage is TRBV7-2 and J usage is TRBJ2-5, with D tentatively TRBD2 (5 bases). CDR3 in DNA: TGTGCCAGCAGCTGGACGGGGATGGGGGAGACCCAGTACTTC. As protein: CASSWTGMGETQYF.